Listed below are T cell receptor beta chains from one sample, sequenced in a study of human T cells and chemical hapten exposure. TCRdb re-analysed the RACE reads in MiXCR, keeping a single row per CDR3 protein. The sample yields about 110,000 distinct CDR3 sequences, less than 10% seen once. The sample consisted of whole blood, taken in connection with sensitization to the hapten diphenylcyclopropenone (DPC). These receptors were obtained from a middle-aged woman with alopecia areata. Some clones in this sample may be carry-over from other donors' samples. Both conserved end residues are part of each CDR3. The D gene is left open where the match is weak. Size values are once, few and many counts, or a class for expanded clones, and some rows have none.

v_call	d_call	clone_size	j_call	cdr3_length	cdr3_aa	cdr3_nt
TRBV3-1	TRBD1	many	TRBJ1-6	15	CASSLDRGGNSPLHF	TGTGCCAGCAGCCTGGACAGGGGCGGTAATTCACCCCTCCACTTT
TRBV9	.	many	TRBJ2-7	15	CASSAGATNLYEQYF	TGTGCCAGCAGCGCGGGGGCGACTAATTTGTACGAGCAGTACTTC
TRBV2	.	many	TRBJ1-2	14	CASSRHAWAYGYTF	TGTGCCAGCAGCCGACATGCGTGGGCCTATGGCTACACCTTC
TRBV28	.	many	TRBJ2-2	13	CASSLGPPGELFF	TGTGCCAGCAGTTTAGGTCCCCCCGGGGAGCTGTTTTTT
TRBV2	TRBD2	.	TRBJ2-1	16	CASSERDSGVYNEQFF	TGTGCCAGCAGTGAAAGAGATAGCGGGGTCTACAATGAGCAGTTCTTC
TRBV27	.	few	TRBJ2-7	15	CASSLSVGGTYEQYF	TGTGCCAGCAGTTTATCGGTAGGGGGGACCTACGAGCAGTACTTC
TRBV6-2/TRBV6-3	.	many	TRBJ2-7	12	CASSWQNYEQYF	TGTGCCAGCAGTTGGCAGAATTACGAGCAGTACTTC
TRBV4-3	.	many	TRBJ1-3	14	CASSQNPSGNTIYF	TGCGCCAGCAGCCAAAATCCCTCTGGAAACACCATATATTTT
TRBV5-1	.	many	TRBJ2-5	13	CASSFPGEETQYF	TGCGCCAGCAGCTTCCCAGGTGAAGAGACCCAGTACTTC
TRBV3-1	.	many	TRBJ2-7	12	CASSLVMNEQYF	TGTGCCAGCAGCCTCGTCATGAACGAGCAGTACTTC
TRBV9	.	.	TRBJ1-6	15	CASSPRTADNSPLHF	TGTGCCAGCAGCCCCAGGACAGCCGATAATTCACCCCTCCACTTT
TRBV20-1	.	few	TRBJ1-1	14	CSALQGLGNTEAFF	TGCAGTGCCCTACAAGGACTGGGGAACACTGAAGCTTTCTTT
TRBV7-9	.	.	TRBJ2-5	16	CASSLPGRGLQETQYF	TGTGCCAGCAGCCTCCCGGGGCGGGGCCTGCAAGAGACCCAGTACTTC
TRBV7-2	.	many	TRBJ1-4	15	CASSLRSALNEKLFF	TGTGCCAGCAGCTTGAGGTCGGCTCTTAATGAAAAACTGTTTTTT
TRBV13	TRBD2	many	TRBJ2-5	15	CASSPGLAGQETQYF	TGTGCCAGCAGCCCGGGACTAGCGGGACAAGAGACCCAGTACTTC
TRBV5-4	.	.	TRBJ1-6	16	CASSLAGGAPNSPLHF	TGTGCCAGCAGCTTGGCGGGGGGGGCCCCCAATTCACCCCTCCACTTT
TRBV2	.	.	TRBJ2-1	14	CASTLGGPLDEQFF	TGTGCCAGCACTCTGGGGGGGCCCTTGGATGAGCAGTTCTTC
TRBV11-2	.	many	TRBJ2-2	13	CASSLENTGELFF	TGTGCCAGCAGTTTAGAGAACACCGGGGAGCTGTTTTTT
TRBV6-2/TRBV6-3	.	many	TRBJ2-6	17	CASSYGGANSGANVLTF	TGTGCCAGCAGTTACGGGGGCGCCAACTCTGGGGCCAACGTCCTGACTTTC
TRBV7-2	TRBD2	many	TRBJ2-5	16	CASSTKRASGGETQYF	TGTGCCAGCAGCACTAAGAGGGCTAGCGGGGGAGAGACCCAGTACTTC
TRBV6-2/TRBV6-3	.	many	TRBJ2-1	15	CASLGNSGSYNEQFF	TGTGCCAGCCTCGGGAATTCGGGCTCCTACAATGAGCAGTTCTTC
TRBV7-9	TRBD1	many	TRBJ1-2	13	CASSPGQWPDYTF	TGTGCCAGCAGCCCGGGACAGTGGCCTGACTACACCTTC
TRBV27	TRBD2	few	TRBJ2-3	19	CASSQGLAGAFYLTDTQYF	TGTGCCAGCAGTCAAGGACTAGCGGGGGCCTTTTACCTCACGGATACGCAGTATTTT
TRBV28	.	few	TRBJ2-4	16	CASAGGGWYIKNIQYF	TGTGCCAGCGCCGGCGGTGGGTGGTATATCAAAAACATTCAGTACTTC
TRBV10-3	.	many	TRBJ2-7	15	CAISGGAIEPHEQYF	TGTGCCATCAGTGGGGGGGCCATCGAGCCCCACGAGCAGTACTTC
TRBV7-2	.	.	TRBJ2-3	17	CASSRRDTTSSTDTQYF	TGTGCCAGCAGCCGCCGGGACACCACATCTAGCACAGATACGCAGTATTTT
TRBV6-2/TRBV6-3	.	many	TRBJ2-1	12	CATRPRYNEQFF	TGTGCCACCCGACCGCGATACAATGAGCAGTTCTTC
TRBV9	.	many	TRBJ1-3	17	CASSVSTTGQPGNTIYF	TGTGCCAGCAGCGTATCAACCACCGGGCAACCTGGAAACACCATATATTTT
TRBV10-3	TRBD2	many	TRBJ2-2	16	CAISLGLAFNTGELFF	TGTGCCATCAGCTTGGGACTAGCGTTTAACACCGGGGAGCTGTTTTTT
TRBV7-8	.	many	TRBJ2-6	14	CASSLASGANVLTF	TGTGCCAGCAGCTTAGCGTCTGGGGCCAACGTCCTGACTTTC
TRBV5-8	.	many	TRBJ2-7	15	CASSRGWTGNYEQYF	TGTGCCAGCAGCCGGGGGTGGACAGGAAACTACGAGCAGTACTTC
TRBV20-1	.	.	TRBJ2-3	12	CSAAFGDITQYF	TGCAGTGCCGCCTTCGGGGATATTACGCAGTATTTT
TRBV6-5	.	.	TRBJ2-3	15	CASSYSWGSTDTQYF	TGTGCCAGCAGTTACTCGTGGGGGTCCACAGATACGCAGTATTTT
TRBV6-5	.	many	TRBJ2-3	13	CASSGTVRHTQYF	TGTGCCAGCAGTGGGACGGTCCGTCATACGCAGTATTTT
TRBV10-2	TRBD1	few	TRBJ1-4	15	CASSDLTGSNEKLFF	TGCGCCAGCAGTGATCTGACAGGGAGTAATGAAAAACTGTTTTTT
TRBV7-6	.	many	TRBJ2-7	13	CASSPGGTYEQYF	TGTGCCAGCAGCCCAGGGGGGACCTACGAGCAGTACTTC
TRBV6-6	.	.	TRBJ1-3	13	CASSYVTRNTIYF	TGTGCCAGCAGTTACGTAACTCGAAACACCATATATTTT
TRBV30	.	.	TRBJ2-1	11	CAWSAGREQFF	TGTGCCTGGAGTGCGGGCAGGGAGCAGTTCTTC
TRBV11-2	.	few	TRBJ2-1	17	CASSPGGGRANFNEQFF	TGTGCCAGCAGCCCCGGGGGAGGACGGGCCAACTTCAATGAGCAGTTCTTC
TRBV5-1	TRBD1	many	TRBJ1-1	14	CASSLQGANTEAFF	TGCGCCAGCAGCCTACAGGGGGCGAACACTGAAGCTTTCTTT
TRBV7-7	TRBD1	many	TRBJ2-5	15	CASGQGTGEAGTQYF	TGTGCCAGCGGGCAGGGGACAGGGGAGGCAGGGACCCAGTACTTC
TRBV11-1	TRBD1	few	TRBJ2-7	14	CASSLRDRDYEQYF	TGTGCCAGCAGTCTCCGGGACAGGGACTACGAGCAGTACTTC
TRBV9	TRBD2	few	TRBJ2-5	12	CASSALAGAKYF	TGTGCCAGCAGCGCCCTAGCGGGGGCTAAGTACTTC
TRBV2	.	.	TRBJ2-7	15	CASSEAAAYGNEQYF	TGTGCCAGCAGTGAAGCCGCGGCGTACGGGAACGAGCAGTACTTC
TRBV7-2	.	few	TRBJ2-3	14	CASSLALFTDTQYF	TGTGCCAGCAGCTTAGCTCTGTTCACAGATACGCAGTATTTT
TRBV7-2	.	many	TRBJ2-3	15	CASSSWSRGTDTQYF	TGTGCCAGCAGCTCCTGGAGCAGGGGCACAGATACGCAGTATTTT
TRBV20-1	TRBD2	.	TRBJ2-2	15	CSARDPSGGDGELFF	TGCAGTGCTAGAGATCCTAGCGGGGGGGACGGGGAGCTGTTTTTT
TRBV6-5	.	many	TRBJ2-6	15	CASSYESSGANVLTF	TGTGCCAGCAGTTACGAGAGCTCTGGGGCCAACGTCCTGACTTTC
TRBV6-9	TRBD1	many	TRBJ2-7	14	CATRTPGQSYEQYF	TGTGCCACGAGAACACCGGGACAGTCCTACGAGCAGTACTTC
TRBV7-3	TRBD1	many	TRBJ2-2	16	CASSRGTGAGTGELFF	TGTGCCAGCAGCCGCGGGACAGGGGCTGGCACCGGGGAGCTGTTTTTT
TRBV6-1	.	many	TRBJ1-1	12	CASSGSGTRAFF	TGTGCCAGCAGTGGATCCGGGACCAGAGCTTTCTTT
TRBV4-3	.	.	TRBJ2-2	17	CASSQEASTANTGELFF	TGCGCCAGCAGCCAAGAGGCCAGCACTGCGAACACCGGGGAGCTGTTTTTT
TRBV7-2	TRBD2	.	TRBJ2-2	17	CASSPRTSGGATGELFF	TGTGCCAGCAGCCCACGGACTAGCGGGGGGGCCACCGGGGAGCTGTTTTTT
TRBV6-2/TRBV6-3	.	many	TRBJ1-1	13	CASSYRQNTEAFF	TGTGCCAGCAGTTATCGACAGAACACTGAAGCTTTCTTT